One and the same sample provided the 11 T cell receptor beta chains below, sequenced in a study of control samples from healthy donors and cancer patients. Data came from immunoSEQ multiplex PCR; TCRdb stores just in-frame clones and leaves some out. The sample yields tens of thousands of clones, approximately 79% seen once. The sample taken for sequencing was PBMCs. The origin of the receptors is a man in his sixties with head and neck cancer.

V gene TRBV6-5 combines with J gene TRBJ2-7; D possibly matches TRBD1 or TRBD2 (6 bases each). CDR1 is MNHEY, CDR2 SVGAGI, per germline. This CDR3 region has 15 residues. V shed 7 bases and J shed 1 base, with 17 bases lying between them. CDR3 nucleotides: TGTGCCAGCAAGGCTTTCGGGGGCGGATCCTACGAGCAGTACTTC. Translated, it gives CASKAFGGGSYEQYF.

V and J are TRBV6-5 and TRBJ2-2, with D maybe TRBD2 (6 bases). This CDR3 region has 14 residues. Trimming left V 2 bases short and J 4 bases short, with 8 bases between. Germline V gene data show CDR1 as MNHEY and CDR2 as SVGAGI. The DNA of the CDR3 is TGTGCCAGCAGTTACGCGGGGAGCACCGGGGAGCTGTTTTTT. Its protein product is CASSYAGSTGELFF.

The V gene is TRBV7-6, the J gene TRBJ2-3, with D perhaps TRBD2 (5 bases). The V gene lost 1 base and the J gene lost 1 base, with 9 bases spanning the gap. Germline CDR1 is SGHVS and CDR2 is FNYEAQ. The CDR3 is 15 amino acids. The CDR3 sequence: CASSLGTLGTDTQYF. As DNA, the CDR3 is TGTGCCAGCAGCTTAGGGACTCTTGGCACAGATACGCAGTATTTT.

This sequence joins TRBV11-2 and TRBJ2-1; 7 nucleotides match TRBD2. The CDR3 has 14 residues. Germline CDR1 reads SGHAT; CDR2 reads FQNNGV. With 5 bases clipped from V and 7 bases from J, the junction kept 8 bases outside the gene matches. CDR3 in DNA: TGTGCCAGCAGCAAGCCGGGACTACCGAATGAGCAGTTCTTC. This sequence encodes CASSKPGLPNEQFF. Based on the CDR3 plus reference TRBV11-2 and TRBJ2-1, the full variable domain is EAGVAQSPRYKIIEKRQSVAFWCNPISGHATLYWYQQILGQGPKLLIQFQNNGVVDDSQLPKDRFSAERLKGVDSTLKIQPAKLEDSAVYLCASSKPGLPNEQFFGPGTRLTVL.

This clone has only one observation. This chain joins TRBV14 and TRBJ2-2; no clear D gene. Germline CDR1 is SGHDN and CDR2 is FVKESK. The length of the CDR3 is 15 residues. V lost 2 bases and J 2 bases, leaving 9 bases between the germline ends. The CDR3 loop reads CASSQLSRNTGELFF. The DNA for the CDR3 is TGTGCCAGCAGCCAATTGAGTAGAAACACCGGGGAGCTGTTTTTT.

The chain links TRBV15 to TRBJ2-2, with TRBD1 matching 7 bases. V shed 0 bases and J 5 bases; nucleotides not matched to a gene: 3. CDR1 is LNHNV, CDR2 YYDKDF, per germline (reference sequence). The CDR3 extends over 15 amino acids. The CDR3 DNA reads TGTGCCACCAGCAGAGATTGGACAGGAACCGGGGAGCTGTTTTTT. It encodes CATSRDWTGTGELFF.

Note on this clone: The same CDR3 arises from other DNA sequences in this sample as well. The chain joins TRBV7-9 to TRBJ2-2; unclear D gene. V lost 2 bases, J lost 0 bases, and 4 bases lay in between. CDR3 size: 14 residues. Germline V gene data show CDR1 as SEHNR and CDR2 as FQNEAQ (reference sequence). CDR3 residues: CASSLNPNTGELFF. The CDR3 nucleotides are TGTGCCAGCAGCTTAAATCCGAACACCGGGGAGCTGTTTTTT.

The DNA of the CDR3 is TGTGCCTGGAGTATCGCCAGGCAACAGCCCCAGCATTTT. Translation gives CAWSIARQQPQHF. The chain has TRBV30 and TRBJ1-5; D not resolved. The CDR3 totals 13 residues. Looked up from germline, CDR1 is GTSNPN and CDR2 is SVGIG (reference sequence). V lost 2 bases, J lost 7 bases, and 12 bases lay in between.

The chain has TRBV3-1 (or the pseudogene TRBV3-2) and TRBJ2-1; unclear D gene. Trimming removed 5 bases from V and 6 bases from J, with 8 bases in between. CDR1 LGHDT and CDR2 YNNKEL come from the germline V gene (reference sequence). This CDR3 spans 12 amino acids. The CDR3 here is CASSGVRNEQFF. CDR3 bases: TGTGCCAGCAGCGGGGTACGCAATGAGCAGTTCTTC.

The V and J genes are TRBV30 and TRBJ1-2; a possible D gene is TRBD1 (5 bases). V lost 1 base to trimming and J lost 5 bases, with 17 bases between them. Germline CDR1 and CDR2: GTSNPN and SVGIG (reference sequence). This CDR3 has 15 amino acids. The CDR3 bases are TGTGCCTGGAGTGCCCTCCGGGCGACAGTGTATGGCTACACCTTC. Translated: CAWSALRATVYGYTF.

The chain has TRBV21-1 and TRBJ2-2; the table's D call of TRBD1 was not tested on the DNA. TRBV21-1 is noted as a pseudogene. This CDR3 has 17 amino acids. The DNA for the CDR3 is TGTGCCAGCAGCAAGGAAGAAGGGGGCGCGAACACCGGGGAGCTGTTTTTT. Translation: CASSKEEGGANTGELFF.